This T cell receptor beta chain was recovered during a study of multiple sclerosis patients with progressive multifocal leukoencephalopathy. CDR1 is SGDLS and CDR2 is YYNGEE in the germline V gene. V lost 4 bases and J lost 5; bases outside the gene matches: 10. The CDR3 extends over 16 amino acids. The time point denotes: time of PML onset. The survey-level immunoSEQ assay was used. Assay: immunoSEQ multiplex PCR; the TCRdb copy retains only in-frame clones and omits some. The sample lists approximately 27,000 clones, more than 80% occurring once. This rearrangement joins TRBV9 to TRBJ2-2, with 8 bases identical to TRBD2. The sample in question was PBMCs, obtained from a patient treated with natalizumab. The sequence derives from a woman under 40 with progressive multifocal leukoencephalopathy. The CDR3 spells CASSPLREETTGELFF. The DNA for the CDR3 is TGTGCCAGCAGCCCCCTGCGGGAGGAGACTACCGGGGAGCTGTTTTTT.